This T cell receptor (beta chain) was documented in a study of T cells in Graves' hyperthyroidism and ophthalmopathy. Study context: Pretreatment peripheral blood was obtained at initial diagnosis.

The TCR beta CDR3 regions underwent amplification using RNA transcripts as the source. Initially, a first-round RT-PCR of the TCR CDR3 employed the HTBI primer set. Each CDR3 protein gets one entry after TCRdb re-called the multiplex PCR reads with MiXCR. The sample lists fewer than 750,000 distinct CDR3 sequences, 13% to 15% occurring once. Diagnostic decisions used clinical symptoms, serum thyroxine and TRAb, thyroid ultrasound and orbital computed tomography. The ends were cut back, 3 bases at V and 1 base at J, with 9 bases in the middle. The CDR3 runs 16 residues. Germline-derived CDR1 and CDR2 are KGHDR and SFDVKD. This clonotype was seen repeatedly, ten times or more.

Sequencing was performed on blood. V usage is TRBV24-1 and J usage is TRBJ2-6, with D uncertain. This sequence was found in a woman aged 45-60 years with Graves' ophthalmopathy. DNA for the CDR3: TGTGCCACCAGTGATCGAAAGGAATCTGGGGCCAACGTCCTGACTTTC. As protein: CATSDRKESGANVLTF.